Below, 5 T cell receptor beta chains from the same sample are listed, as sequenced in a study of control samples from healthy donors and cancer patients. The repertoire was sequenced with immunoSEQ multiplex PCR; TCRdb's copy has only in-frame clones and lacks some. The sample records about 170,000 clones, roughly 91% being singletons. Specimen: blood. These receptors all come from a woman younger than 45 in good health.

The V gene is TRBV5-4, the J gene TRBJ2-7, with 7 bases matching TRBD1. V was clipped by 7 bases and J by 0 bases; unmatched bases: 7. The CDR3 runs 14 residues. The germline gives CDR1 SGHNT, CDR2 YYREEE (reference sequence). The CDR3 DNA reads TGTGCCAGCGGGGCCGGGACAGCCTCCTACGAGCAGTACTTC. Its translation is CASGAGTASYEQYF.

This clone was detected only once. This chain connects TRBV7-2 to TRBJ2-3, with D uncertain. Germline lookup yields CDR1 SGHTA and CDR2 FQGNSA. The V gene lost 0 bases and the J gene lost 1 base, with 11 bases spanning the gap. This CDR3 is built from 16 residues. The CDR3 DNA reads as TGTGCCAGCAGCTTAGCTTGGGTGATGGGCACAGATACGCAGTATTTT. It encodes CASSLAWVMGTDTQYF.

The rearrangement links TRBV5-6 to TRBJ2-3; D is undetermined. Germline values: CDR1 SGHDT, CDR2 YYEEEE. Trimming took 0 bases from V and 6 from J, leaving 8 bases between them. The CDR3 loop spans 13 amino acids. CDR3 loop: CASSLGTTDTQYF. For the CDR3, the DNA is TGTGCCAGCAGCTTGGGTACCACCGATACGCAGTATTTT.

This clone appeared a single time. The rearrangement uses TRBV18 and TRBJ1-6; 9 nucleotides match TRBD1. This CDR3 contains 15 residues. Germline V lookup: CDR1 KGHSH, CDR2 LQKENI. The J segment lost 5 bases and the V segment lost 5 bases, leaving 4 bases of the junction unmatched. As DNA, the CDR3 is TGTGCCAGCTCATCCCGGACAGGGGATAATTCACCCCTCCACTTT. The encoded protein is CASSSRTGDNSPLHF.

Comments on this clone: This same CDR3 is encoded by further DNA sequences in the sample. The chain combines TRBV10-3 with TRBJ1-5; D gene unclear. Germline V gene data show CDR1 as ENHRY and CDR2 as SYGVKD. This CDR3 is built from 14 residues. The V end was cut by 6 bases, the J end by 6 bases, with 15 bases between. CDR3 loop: CAIRPDGSTQPQHF. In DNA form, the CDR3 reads TGTGCCATCAGGCCGGACGGGAGTACTCAGCCCCAGCATTTT.